The 27 T cell receptor beta chains in this list originate from one sample, sequenced in a study of T-cell memory formation after mild COVID-19. In TCRdb, the 5' RACE reads were re-called with MiXCR into one record per CDR3 protein. The sample yields 150,000 to 200,000 distinct CDR3 sequences, under 20% seen once. What was sequenced was PBMCs or a T cell subset sorted from them (not recorded which). These receptors all come from a man aged 18 to 29 who had mild COVID-19 (a few samples of this study predate the infection). Cell type and time point are not known.

This clonotype appeared many times. The rearrangement joins TRBV13 to TRBJ2-3, with D unresolved. CDR3 length: 12 residues. With 1 base removed from V and 4 bases from J, the gap between germline ends came to 3 bases. In germline, CDR1 is PRHDT, CDR2 FYEKMQ (reference sequence). The CDR3 sequence: CASSLDADTQYF. The CDR3 bases are TGTGCCAGCAGCTTAGACGCAGATACGCAGTATTTT.

The genes are TRBV7-3 and TRBJ2-1; the D gene is possibly TRBD1 (6 bases). CDR3 length equals 13 residues. Looked up from germline, CDR1 is SGHTA and CDR2 is FQGTGA. Deletions cut 5 bases from V and 6 bases from J, with 11 bases between. The CDR3 sequence: CASSAGGPNEQFF. CDR3 nucleotide sequence: TGTGCCAGCAGCGCTGGGGGCCCCAATGAGCAGTTCTTC.

There are a few counts of this clonotype. The chain uses TRBV20-1 and TRBJ1-3; the match to TRBD1 covers 10 bases. Looked up from germline, CDR1 is DFQATT and CDR2 is SNEGSKA (reference sequence). The CDR3 length is 12 residues. Trimming cost V 6 bases and J 8 bases; bases outside gene matches: 4. CDR3 in amino acids: CSAGQGGDTIYF. The CDR3 nucleotides are TGCAGTGCAGGACAGGGGGGAGACACCATATATTTT.

In its sample, this clonotype was seen a few times. The chain employs TRBV4-3 and TRBJ1-6; a weak D match, TRBD1 (5 bases). The V gene lost 1 base and the J gene lost 0 bases, with 13 bases spanning the gap. The CDR3 consists of 18 residues. CDR1 is LGHNA and CDR2 is YSLEER in the germline V gene. The CDR3 protein is CASSQVRGSSSYNSPLHF. The CDR3 DNA reads as TGCGCCAGCAGCCAAGTAAGGGGCAGCAGCTCCTATAATTCACCCCTCCACTTT.

This chain joins TRBV10-2 and TRBJ2-7; 10 bases agree with TRBD2. This CDR3 region has 13 residues. J lost 9 bases, V lost 7 bases, and 9 bases had no gene match. Germline lookup yields CDR1 WSHSY and CDR2 SAAADI. The chain's CDR3 is CASTTSGERTQYF. The CDR3 DNA follows: TGCGCCAGCACAACTAGCGGGGAGAGAACGCAGTACTTC.

The V and J genes are TRBV12-3 or TRBV12-4 and TRBJ2-1; 8 nucleotides agree with TRBD2. The CDR3 sequence is 13 residues long. The junction had 7 bases not matched to a gene; V was cut back by 6 bases and J by 9 bases. The CDR3 nucleotides read TGTGCCAGCAGCCTAACGGGGGGGTCTGAGCAGTTCTTC. Its protein product is CASSLTGGSEQFF.

The chain employs TRBV7-2 and TRBJ2-7, with D unresolved. Germline assignment: CDR1 SGHTA and CDR2 FQGNSA. The ends were cut back, 5 bases at V and 2 bases at J, with 10 bases in the middle. The CDR3 runs to 13 residues. CDR3 nucleotides: TGTGCCAGCAGCCTCCTTACCGCCTACGAGCAGTACTTC. Protein: CASSLLTAYEQYF.

This clonotype was counted a few times. The chain has TRBV24-1 and TRBJ1-1; 12 positions match TRBD1. This CDR3 contains 16 residues. Germline V gives CDR1 KGHDR, CDR2 SFDVKD. V lost 5 bases and J lost 6; bases outside the gene matches: 9. CDR3 sequence: CATSGPGTGGSAEAFF. CDR3 coding DNA: TGTGCCACCAGTGGACCCGGGACAGGGGGCAGCGCTGAAGCTTTCTTT.

This clonotype was counted many times. The CDR3 here is CASSQSRLAGDTQYF. The CDR3 coding sequence is TGCGCCAGCAGTCAATCCAGGCTAGCGGGGGATACGCAGTATTTT. This chain connects TRBV4-3 to TRBJ2-3, with 9 bases matching TRBD2. J was trimmed by 6 bases and V by 6 bases; bases with no gene match: 10. The CDR3 is made up of 15 amino acids. From germline, CDR1 is LGHNA and CDR2 YSLEER.

The V gene is TRBV9, the J gene TRBJ1-4; D perhaps matches TRBD1 (6 bases). Trimming pared 4 bases from V and 5 bases from J, leaving 15 bases between. The germline CDR1 and CDR2 sequences are SGDLS and YYNGEE. This CDR3 contains 15 residues. CDR3 bases: TGTGCCAGCAGCACCACAGGGATGGCGAATGAAAAACTGTTTTTT. Translated: CASSTTGMANEKLFF.

V is TRBV6-2 or TRBV6-3 and J is TRBJ1-2; TRBD1 is a possible D gene (5 bases). Trimming took 0 bases from V and 6 from J, leaving 17 bases between them. Germline V CDR1 and CDR2: MNHEY, SVGEGT. The CDR3 contains 16 residues. The CDR3 nucleotides read TGTGCCAGCAGTTACTCGCATATTCCAGGGCCCAATGGCTACACCTTC. As protein: CASSYSHIPGPNGYTF.

In this sample, this clonotype turned up a few times. This chain joins TRBV12-3 or TRBV12-4 and TRBJ1-1, with D perhaps TRBD1 (5 bases). Trimming removed 6 bases from V and 5 bases from J, with 16 bases in between. This CDR3 contains 14 residues. CDR3 residues: CASSRLLGGTEAFF. In DNA form, the CDR3 reads TGTGCCAGCAGCCGACTGCTTGGGGGAACTGAAGCTTTCTTT.

This clonotype was counted many times. J is TRBJ2-3 and V is TRBV28; no clear D gene. Germline lookup yields CDR1 MDHEN and CDR2 SYDVKM. This CDR3 has 12 residues. The ends were cut back, 11 bases at V and 3 bases at J, with 12 bases in the middle. The CDR3 DNA follows: TGTGCCGCATCCCTCCGGACAGATACGCAGTATTTT. Translating it yields CAASLRTDTQYF.

The chain employs TRBV5-1 and TRBJ1-1; no firm D call. The CDR3 is made up of 14 amino acids. V lost 5 bases and J lost 1, with 12 bases in between. Germline V lookup: CDR1 SGHRS, CDR2 YFSETQ. CDR3 DNA sequence: TGCGCCAGCAGACCCCAGGACGGGAACACTGAAGCTTTCTTT. Amino acid sequence: CASRPQDGNTEAFF.

The rearrangement links TRBV7-2 to TRBJ2-2, with D possibly being TRBD2 (5 bases). The CDR3 extends over 14 amino acids. CDR1 and CDR2 from the germline V gene are SGHTA and FQGNSA. V was cut by 2 bases and J by 6 bases, with 10 bases left in between. The CDR3 DNA follows: TGTGCCAGCAGCTTAACGTTGGGAGCCGGGGAGCTGTTTTTT. It translates to CASSLTLGAGELFF.

The chain recombines TRBV4-3 with TRBJ1-3; D is undetermined. The germline V gene encodes CDR1 LGHNA and CDR2 YSLEER. V lost 4 bases, J lost 3 bases, and 7 bases lay in between. This CDR3 is 13 amino acids long. The CDR3 here is CASSPRVGNTIYF. The CDR3 DNA reads as TGCGCCAGCAGCCCTAGGGTTGGAAACACCATATATTTT.

This clonotype was counted a few times. The V call is TRBV6-5, the J call TRBJ1-1, with TRBD1 matching over 7 bases. Germline assignment: CDR1 MNHEY and CDR2 SVGAGI. The CDR3 length is 12 residues. Losses at the gene ends were 10 bases for V and 3 bases for J; bases not matched to a gene: 5. CDR3 nucleotides: TGTGCCATACAGGGGAGGCACACTGAAGCTTTCTTT. Protein product: CAIQGRHTEAFF.

A few counts support this clonotype. The rearrangement uses TRBV12-3 or TRBV12-4 and TRBJ1-5; tentative D call: TRBD1 (5 bases). The CDR3 consists of 16 residues. The V gene lost 5 bases and the J gene lost 2 bases, with 16 bases spanning the gap. This CDR3 is CASSARRMGGNQPQHF. CDR3 DNA: TGTGCCAGCAGTGCCAGGAGGATGGGGGGCAATCAGCCCCAGCATTTT.

This clonotype came up many times. V and J are TRBV20-1 and TRBJ2-1, with 11 bases that match TRBD2. J gave up 9 bases and V 8 bases, and 12 bases lay outside the gene matches. This CDR3 spans 14 amino acids. Germline V gene data show CDR1 as DFQATT and CDR2 as SNEGSKA (reference sequence). The CDR3 region has the DNA TGCAGTTCTTTAGCGGGGGGGGCCCAGATTGAGCAGTTCTTC. This gives the protein CSSLAGGAQIEQFF.

In this sample, this clonotype turned up a few times. V usage is TRBV12-3 or TRBV12-4 and J usage is TRBJ2-3, with D maybe TRBD1 (6 bases). This CDR3 spans 15 amino acids. The V end was cut by 2 bases, the J end by 0 bases, with 9 bases between. The CDR3 bases are TGTGCCAGCAGTTTATTGGGGGCTAGCACAGATACGCAGTATTTT. It codes for CASSLLGASTDTQYF.

Here the CDR3 reads CASSQGALAGGKGTGELFF. The DNA of the CDR3 is TGTGCCAGCAGCCAAGGAGCTCTAGCGGGGGGCAAGGGCACCGGGGAGCTGTTTTTT. V gene TRBV4-2 combines with J gene TRBJ2-2, with 11 positions matching TRBD2. J gave up 4 bases and V 1 base, and 11 bases lay outside the gene matches. The germline CDR1 and CDR2 sequences are LGHNA and YNFKEQ. The CDR3 loop spans 19 amino acids.

This chain links TRBV3-1 with TRBJ2-5; weak D call: TRBD2 (5 bases). V was pared by 5 bases and J by 7 bases, with 17 bases between. The germline V gene has CDR1 LGHDT and CDR2 YNNKEL (reference sequence). This CDR3 comprises 14 residues. CDR3 residues: CASSYDHIGGTQYF. The CDR3 region has the DNA TGTGCCAGCAGCTACGACCACATTGGAGGGACCCAGTACTTC.

The genes are TRBV7-6 and TRBJ2-1; 11 bases match TRBD2. This CDR3 is 18 amino acids long. Germline CDR1 and CDR2: SGHVS and FNYEAQ. The J segment lost 10 bases and the V segment lost 3 bases, leaving 17 bases of the junction unmatched. CDR3 sequence reads: CASSLLGTTSGGLGEQFF. The CDR3 region has the DNA TGTGCCAGCAGCTTGCTAGGAACAACTAGCGGGGGTCTAGGGGAGCAGTTCTTC.

V and J are TRBV28 and TRBJ2-1; perhaps D is TRBD1 or TRBD2 (5 bases each). Germline V gene lookup returns CDR1 MDHEN and CDR2 SYDVKM. There are 14 residues in the CDR3. The germline V and J ends were trimmed by 7 bases and 6 bases, with 16 bases remaining between them. CDR3 nucleotides: TGTGCCAGCACGATAACCGGGGCGCTCAATGAGCAGTTCTTC. It encodes CASTITGALNEQFF.

This sequence joins TRBV20-1 and TRBJ2-1; 10 nucleotides line up with TRBD2. The trim removed 0 bases at V and 6 bases at J, leaving 8 bases unmatched. This CDR3 is 16 amino acids long. From germline, CDR1 is DFQATT and CDR2 SNEGSKA (reference sequence). The CDR3 nucleotides read TGCAGTGCTAGAGATGCTAGCGGGGGACTAGGCAATGAGCAGTTCTTC. This sequence encodes CSARDASGGLGNEQFF.

This rearrangement joins TRBV28 to TRBJ1-6; no reliable D call. Trimming pared 8 bases from V and 6 bases from J, leaving 14 bases between. The V gene's germline CDR1 is MDHEN and CDR2 SYDVKM. This CDR3 contains 14 residues. The CDR3 DNA reads TGTGCCAGCCCCAACTCCGGAGGTAATTCACCCCTCCACTTT. Its protein product is CASPNSGGNSPLHF.

Only a few counts were recorded for this clonotype. The CDR3 DNA reads TGTGCCAGCAGCTTATCCAGCGGGGGGGCGAGAGATACGCAGTATTTT. It specifies CASSLSSGGARDTQYF. V usage is TRBV7-2 and J usage is TRBJ2-3; 10 nucleotides agree with TRBD2. The V segment lost 2 bases and the J segment 5 bases; nucleotides outside the gene matches: 7. Germline V lookup: CDR1 SGHTA, CDR2 FQGNSA. The CDR3 runs 16 residues. Looking up the rest from reference TRBV7-2 and TRBJ2-3 gives the full variable domain: GAGVSQSPSNKVTEKGKDVELRCDPISGHTALYWYRQSLGQGLEFLIYFQGNSAPDKSGLPSDRFSAERTGGSVSTLTIQRTQQEDSAVYLCASSLSSGGARDTQYFGPGTRLTVL.